This T cell receptor (beta chain) emerged from a study of OX40 agonist ivuxolimab in advanced cancers. Study summary: The study enrolled dose-escalation patients with hepatocellular carcinoma, melanoma, renal cell or head and neck cancer.

Autoimmune disease history or systemic immunosuppression barred patients. The assay was immunoSEQ multiplex PCR, and TCRdb's table has in-frame clones only and misses some. The profile shows tens of thousands of clones, approximately 83% of them singletons. Study-wide results and limits: Part of the nonresponder group also had normalized T-cell clonal expansion that was low.

The CDR3 length is 14 residues. CDR1 is SGHTA and CDR2 is FQGNSA in the germline V gene. Trimming took off 3 bases at V and 9 bases at J, with 12 bases between the two ends. Concerning this clone: The antigen remains unidentified.

This TCR came from an adult with an advanced solid tumor such as melanoma, head and neck, liver or kidney cancer. This sample comprised CD4+ or CD8+ T cells sorted from blood, obtained in a trial of the OX40 agonist ivuxolimab. The V gene is TRBV7-2, the J gene TRBJ1-6, with D perhaps matching TRBD1 (6 bases). The CDR3 protein is CASSLDSHLSPLHF. CDR3 nucleotide sequence: TGTGCCAGCAGCTTGGACAGCCACCTTTCACCCCTCCACTTT. Full variable domain (outside the CDR3, taken from reference TRBV7-2 and TRBJ1-6): GAGVSQSPSNKVTEKGKDVELRCDPISGHTALYWYRQSLGQGLEFLIYFQGNSAPDKSGLPSDRFSAERTGGSVSTLTIQRTQQEDSAVYLCASSLDSHLSPLHFGNGTRLTVT.